Listed here are 28 T cell receptor beta chains from one sample, sequenced in a study of blood T cell repertoires in COVID-19. TCRdb keeps only in-frame clones here, not all; method: immunoSEQ multiplex PCR. The sample lists 140,000 to 150,000 clones; just over 85% were seen once. The sample was PBMCs or T cells enriched from blood (not recorded which). These receptors came from a man over 45 who had recovered from COVID-19.

The CDR3 DNA follows: TGTGCCAGCAGCCAAGATTCAGATTCCTCCAGCGAGCAGTACTTC. This sequence encodes CASSQDSDSSSEQYF. V and J are TRBV3-1 (or the pseudogene TRBV3-2) and TRBJ2-7; D gene unclear. Trimming took 0 bases from V and 6 from J, leaving 15 bases between them. Germline V gene lookup returns CDR1 LGHDT and CDR2 YNNKEL (reference sequence). The CDR3 has 15 amino acids.

The chain combines TRBV24-1 with TRBJ2-1, with a possible D match to TRBD1 (5 bases). Germline V CDR1 and CDR2: KGHDR, SFDVKD. The V and J ends lost 3 bases and 8 bases respectively, with 13 bases between them. This CDR3 spans 14 amino acids. For the CDR3, the DNA is TGTGCCACCAGTGATGGGGCAGGGTTCCATGAGCAGTTCTTC. Translation gives CATSDGAGFHEQFF.

The chain recombines TRBV27 with TRBJ2-5; 7 nucleotides line up with TRBD2. The CDR3 totals 14 residues. After removal of 3 bases from V and 3 bases from J, the junction contained 4 bases not matched to a gene. CDR1 and CDR2 from the germline V gene are MNHEY and SMNVEV (reference sequence). This CDR3 is CASSFSLAEETQYF. CDR3 coding DNA: TGTGCCAGCAGTTTCTCCCTAGCGGAAGAGACCCAGTACTTC.

A single count supports this clone. The rearrangement links TRBV12-3 or TRBV12-4 to TRBJ1-6; D perhaps matches TRBD1 (5 bases). V lost 7 bases to trimming and J lost 10 bases, with 14 bases between them. The CDR3 totals 13 residues. The CDR3 loop reads CASTEDIRSPLHF. CDR3 sequence (DNA): TGTGCCAGCACCGAGGACATCCGATCACCCCTCCACTTT.

This clone occurred once. The gene calls are TRBV21-1 and TRBJ1-2; TRBD1 is the table's D call, not checked against the DNA. TRBV21-1 is labeled a pseudogene. The CDR3 covers 13 residues. DNA for the CDR3: TGTGCCAGAAGGACAGGGGGCGAGGATGGCTACACCTTC. Its translation: CARRTGGEDGYTF.

The chain links TRBV9 to TRBJ1-1; D is possibly TRBD1 (6 bases). Germline assignment: CDR1 SGDLS and CDR2 YYNGEE. V gave up 3 bases and J gave up 2 bases, with 8 bases separating them. CDR3 length: 13 residues. CDR3 residues: CASSDRANTEAFF. The CDR3 DNA sequence: TGTGCCAGCAGCGACAGGGCAAACACTGAAGCTTTCTTT.

This chain links TRBV7-3 with TRBJ2-3; 7 bases fit TRBD2. This CDR3 spans 15 amino acids. V lost 5 bases, J lost 2 bases, and 7 bases stayed unmatched. Germline lookup yields CDR1 SGHTA and CDR2 FQGTGA. The CDR3 sequence: CASSQLTSDTDTQYF. The CDR3 DNA reads TGTGCCAGCAGCCAGCTAACTAGCGACACAGATACGCAGTATTTT.

The chain recombines TRBV7-3 with TRBJ2-7; 9 bases fit TRBD2. Germline assignment: CDR1 SGHTA and CDR2 FQGTGA. The CDR3 has 15 amino acids. The V gene end was trimmed by 5 bases and the J gene end by 2 bases; junction bases not matched to a gene: 7. CDR3 in DNA: TGTGCCAGCAGCCAGGGAGTAGCGGGGGCCTACGAGCAGTACTTC. It is translated as CASSQGVAGAYEQYF. Based on the CDR3 plus reference TRBV7-3 and TRBJ2-7, the full variable domain is GAGVSQTPSNKVTEKGKYVELRCDPISGHTALYWYRQSLGQGPEFLIYFQGTGAADDSGLPNDRFFAVRPEGSVSTLKIQRTERGDSAVYLCASSQGVAGAYEQYFGPGTRLTVT.

With regard to this clone: Its ends do not fully match the called genes, so a read error is possible. This chain links TRBV3-1 (or the pseudogene TRBV3-2) with TRBJ1-1; the D is unclear. The germline gives CDR1 LGHDT, CDR2 YNNKEL (reference sequence). CDR3 length equals 9 residues. This CDR3 reads CASSQEYFF. The CDR3 nucleotides are TGTGCCAGCAGCCAAGAATACTTTTTT.

The J gene is TRBJ2-3, the V gene TRBV30; 10 nucleotides match TRBD1. CDR3 length: 18 residues. Unmatched junction bases numbered 17, after V lost 3 bases and J lost 5 bases. In germline, CDR1 is GTSNPN, CDR2 SVGIG (reference sequence). The CDR3 DNA is TGTGCCTGGAGGGCGAGACAGGGGGCTTACCTCTCAGGAGATACGCAGTATTTT. This encodes CAWRARQGAYLSGDTQYF.

The rearrangement uses TRBV28 and TRBJ1-5; D is unclear. This CDR3 contains 12 residues. Germline values: CDR1 MDHEN, CDR2 SYDVKM. Trimming removed 4 bases from V and 7 bases from J, with 8 bases in between. CDR3 in DNA: TGTGCCAGCAGTTCGGGGAGCCAGCCCCAGCATTTT. Translating gives CASSSGSQPQHF.

The rearrangement links TRBV3-1 (or the pseudogene TRBV3-2) to TRBJ2-3, with 8 bases matching TRBD2. Germline V gene sequence: CDR1 LGHDT, CDR2 YNNKEL (reference sequence). The CDR3 has 15 amino acids. V shed 4 bases, J shed 3 bases, and the junction held 6 bases outside the gene matches. The CDR3 DNA reads as TGTGCCAGCAGCCCGGCGGGACTAGGGACAGATACGCAGTATTTT. It yields the protein CASSPAGLGTDTQYF.

This clone appeared once. The chain employs TRBV19 and TRBJ1-5, with a tentative D call TRBD1 (5 bases). The germline V gene has CDR1 LNHDA and CDR2 SQIVND (reference sequence). V gave up 7 bases and J gave up 0 bases, with 13 bases separating them. The CDR3 extends over 15 amino acids. CDR3 amino acids: CASNPGFYSNQPQHF. Here the CDR3 DNA reads TGTGCCAGTAACCCAGGGTTTTATAGCAATCAGCCCCAGCATTTT.

The genes are TRBV6-4 and TRBJ2-7; D perhaps matches TRBD1 (6 bases). The CDR3 runs to 14 residues. Germline values: CDR1 MRHNA, CDR2 SNTAGT. V lost 4 bases and J lost 4, with 14 bases in between. The CDR3 spells CASSGGQERYEQYV. The CDR3 coding sequence is TGTGCCAGCAGTGGGGGGCAGGAGAGGTACGAGCAGTACGTC.

The rearrangement links TRBV7-3 to TRBJ2-1, with TRBD2 identical over 12 bases. V shed 2 bases and J 5 bases; nucleotides not matched to a gene: 1. The CDR3 extends over 15 amino acids. Germline assignment: CDR1 SGHTA and CDR2 FQGTGA. CDR3 in DNA: TGTGCCAGCAGCTTACTAGCGGGAGGGGACAATGAGCAGTTCTTC. As protein: CASSLLAGGDNEQFF.

The rearrangement joins TRBV5-6 to TRBJ1-2, with D unresolved. This CDR3 contains 13 residues. Trimming cost V 4 bases and J 1 base, with 8 bases left between them. CDR1 and CDR2 (germline): SGHDT, YYEEEE. The CDR3 protein is CASSQQSNYGYTF. CDR3 nucleotides: TGTGCCAGCAGCCAACAGAGTAACTATGGCTACACCTTC.

The table lists this clone with a count of one. This chain links TRBV18 with TRBJ1-5; 7 bases agree with TRBD1. The V and J ends lost 3 bases and 7 bases, in that order; junction bases with no gene match: 3. Germline V gene sequence: CDR1 KGHSH, CDR2 LQKENI. This CDR3 has 13 residues. This CDR3 reads CASSPTGQQPQHF. The CDR3 bases are TGTGCCAGCTCACCGACAGGGCAACAGCCCCAGCATTTT.

This chain connects TRBV5-4 to TRBJ2-3; no definite D call. CDR3 size: 17 residues. The germline V and J ends were trimmed by 1 base and 0 bases, with 15 bases remaining between them. The V gene's germline CDR1 is SGHNT and CDR2 YYREEE (reference sequence). The CDR3 DNA follows: TGTGCCAGCAGCTTGATCCCCAGAGGAACTAGCACAGATACGCAGTATTTT. Protein product: CASSLIPRGTSTDTQYF.

The chain has TRBV18 and TRBJ1-2; possibly TRBD1 for D (5 bases). The CDR3 extends over 15 amino acids. Per germline, CDR1 KGHSH and CDR2 LQKENI. V was pared by 4 bases and J by 0 bases, with 12 bases between. DNA for the CDR3: TGTGCCAGCTCACGCGGGGACCGGACTAACTATGGCTACACCTTC. This encodes CASSRGDRTNYGYTF.

The chain employs TRBV29-1 and TRBJ2-1; 11 nucleotides line up with TRBD1. The germline V gene has CDR1 SQVTM and CDR2 ANQGSEA. Trimming took 2 bases from V and 3 from J; bases not matched to a gene: 3. CDR3 size: 15 residues. The CDR3 DNA reads as TGCAGCGTTGAAAGGGACAGGGGGTTCTACAATGAGCAGTTCTTC. The encoded protein is CSVERDRGFYNEQFF.

The J gene is TRBJ2-1, the V gene TRBV19; TRBD2 is a possible D gene (6 bases). The germline V and J ends were trimmed by 6 bases and 9 bases, with 12 bases remaining between them. In germline, CDR1 is LNHDA, CDR2 SQIVND (reference sequence). CDR3 size: 12 residues. CDR3: CASRLAPSEQFF. The CDR3 nucleotides are TGTGCCAGTAGACTAGCTCCAAGTGAGCAGTTCTTC. Full variable domain (remainder filled in from reference TRBV19 and TRBJ2-1): DGGITQSPKYLFRKEGQNVTLSCEQNLNHDAMYWYRQDPGQGLRLIYYSQIVNDFQKGDIAEGYSVSREKKESFPLTVTSAQKNPTAFYLCASRLAPSEQFFGPGTRLTVL.

This clone has only a few counts. The chain has TRBV9 and TRBJ2-2, with 9 bases that match TRBD1. Trimming took 0 bases from V and 2 from J; bases not matched to a gene: 5. Germline V gene lookup returns CDR1 SGDLS and CDR2 YYNGEE. The CDR3 spans 17 residues. The CDR3 region is CASSVEGTGINTGELFF. DNA for the CDR3: TGTGCCAGCAGCGTAGAAGGGACAGGGATCAACACCGGGGAGCTGTTTTTT.

The chain joins TRBV18 to TRBJ1-4, with 8 bases fitting TRBD1. The CDR3 contains 16 residues. Germline values: CDR1 KGHSH, CDR2 LQKENI. V shed 4 bases, J shed 7 bases, and the junction held 11 bases outside the gene matches. The CDR3 bases are TGTGCCAGCTCACTCCTACCCGGGACAGGAACTGAAAAACTGTTTTTT. Translated: CASSLLPGTGTEKLFF.

The chain joins TRBV3-1 (or the pseudogene TRBV3-2) to TRBJ2-5; TRBD2 agrees at 10 bases. From germline, CDR1 is LGHDT and CDR2 YNNKEL (reference sequence). J was trimmed by 5 bases and V by 6 bases; bases with no gene match: 12. This CDR3 has 16 amino acids. The CDR3 is CASRRAGGLGYETQYF. DNA for the CDR3: TGTGCCAGCAGGAGAGCGGGAGGGCTAGGGTATGAGACCCAGTACTTC.

This chain connects TRBV5-4 to TRBJ2-5, with 7 nucleotides matching TRBD1. Per germline, CDR1 SGHNT and CDR2 YYREEE (reference sequence). This CDR3 contains 13 residues. With V trimmed by 4 bases and J by 4 bases, 4 bases remained unmatched. The CDR3 DNA follows: TGTGCCAGCAGCAAGACAGGGTCAGAGACCCAGTACTTC. Translating gives CASSKTGSETQYF. The whole variable domain, remainder taken from reference TRBV5-4 and TRBJ2-5, is ETGVTQSPTHLIKTRGQQVTLRCSSQSGHNTVSWYQQALGQGPQFIFQYYREEENGRGNFPPRFSGLQFPNYSSELNVNALELDDSALYLCASSKTGSETQYFGPGTRLLVL.

This chain connects TRBV7-9 to TRBJ1-2; D is undetermined. The CDR3 is 14 residues long. Germline CDR1 is SEHNR and CDR2 is FQNEAQ (reference sequence). V was cut by 4 bases and J by 8 bases, with 17 bases left in between. The DNA of the CDR3 is TGTGCCAGCAGCTCGAGGGAGCGTCTTGGAGGCTACACCTTC. As protein: CASSSRERLGGYTF.

The chain couples TRBV5-6 to TRBJ2-1; 10 bases fit TRBD1. Unmatched junction bases numbered 12, after V lost 3 bases and J lost 3 bases. Germline V lookup: CDR1 SGHDT, CDR2 YYEEEE. The CDR3 is 18 amino acids. CDR3 protein: CASSYRTGGVLSYNEQFF. CDR3 DNA: TGTGCCAGCAGCTACCGGACAGGGGGGGTGCTAAGCTACAATGAGCAGTTCTTC.

J is TRBJ1-5 and V is TRBV7-9; TRBD1 aligns across 7 bases. CDR3 length: 16 residues. The germline gives CDR1 SEHNR, CDR2 FQNEAQ (reference sequence). V shed 5 bases, J shed 4 bases, and the junction held 11 bases outside the gene matches. The CDR3 protein is CASSRTGGIKNQPQHF. The CDR3 DNA sequence: TGTGCCAGCAGCAGGACAGGCGGGATTAAGAATCAGCCCCAGCATTTT.